A single sample gave rise to the 16 T cell receptor beta chains below, sequenced in a study of response to subunit inactivated influenza vaccine. Each CDR3 protein is one row after TCRdb ran MiXCR on the RT-PCR reads. Of 500,000 or so distinct CDR3 sequences in the sample, about 17% are singletons; the top ten hold 2.5% to 3.5%. The material sequenced was CD4+ T cells sorted from PBMCs, taken roughly 24 months after vaccination. The source of these receptors is a man aged 50-75 years who received an inactivated influenza vaccine.

In this sample, this clonotype turned up a few times. The chain combines TRBV3-1 with TRBJ2-4; D perhaps matches TRBD1 (5 bases). The CDR3 has 15 residues. Trimming pared 0 bases from V and 3 bases from J, leaving 9 bases between. Germline assignment: CDR1 LGHDT and CDR2 YNNKEL (reference sequence). This CDR3 is CASSQDLGDKNIQYF. CDR3 DNA: TGTGCCAGCAGCCAAGATTTAGGGGACAAAAACATTCAGTACTTC.

This chain connects TRBV20-1 to TRBJ2-3; TRBD2 agrees at 9 bases. Germline CDR1 is DFQATT and CDR2 is SNEGSKA (reference sequence). V gave up 5 bases and J gave up 4 bases; unmatched junction bases: 7. CDR3 length: 14 amino acids. CDR3 sequence reads: CSALAGAASDTQYF. The DNA of the CDR3 is TGCAGTGCTTTAGCGGGAGCGGCATCAGATACGCAGTATTTT.

The J gene is TRBJ1-5, the V gene TRBV7-3, with TRBD1 matching 7 bases. The CDR3 covers 19 residues. V shed 4 bases and J 1 base; nucleotides not matched to a gene: 16. The V gene's germline CDR1 is SGHTA and CDR2 FQGTGA. For the CDR3, the DNA is TGTGCCAGCAGCTCCCAAATCCCCCCTAGACAGGGAAGCAATCAGCCCCAGCATTTT. Translating it yields CASSSQIPPRQGSNQPQHF.

V and J are TRBV20-1 and TRBJ2-5; 8 nucleotides line up with TRBD2. V dropped 7 bases and J dropped 2; count of bases not matched to a gene: 3. This CDR3 contains 12 residues. Germline assignment: CDR1 DFQATT and CDR2 SNEGSKA (reference sequence). The CDR3 DNA sequence: TGCAGTGGGAAGCGGGAGCAAGAGACCCAGTACTTC. Translation gives CSGKREQETQYF.

This clonotype was counted between two and nine times. The chain recombines TRBV6-5 with TRBJ2-3, with 11 positions matching TRBD1. CDR3 length: 16 residues. V was pared by 4 bases and J by 5 bases, with 8 bases of the junction left unmatched. The germline V gene has CDR1 MNHEY and CDR2 SVGAGI. The CDR3 loop is CASSSPDRGQGDTQYF. DNA of the CDR3: TGTGCCAGCAGTTCGCCGGACAGGGGGCAGGGAGATACGCAGTATTTT.

This clonotype was found many times. The chain couples TRBV5-1 to TRBJ1-2; D is possibly TRBD1 (6 bases). In germline, CDR1 is SGHRS, CDR2 YFSETQ. The CDR3 sequence is 15 residues long. V was pared by 6 bases and J by 7 bases, with 22 bases between. The DNA for the CDR3 is TGCGCCAGCACCAAAATCGGGGGCGCGCTGTCTGGCTACACCTTC. Amino acids: CASTKIGGALSGYTF.

This clonotype was observed many times. The rearrangement links TRBV20-1 to TRBJ2-1; TRBD2 matches at 13 bases. V trimming: 3 bases; J trimming: 9 bases; junction bases outside the gene matches: 11. The CDR3 extends over 16 amino acids. Germline CDR1 is DFQATT and CDR2 is SNEGSKA (reference sequence). CDR3 protein: CSASNLPGLAGLEQFF. CDR3 coding DNA: TGCAGTGCTAGCAACCTCCCGGGACTAGCGGGGCTTGAGCAGTTCTTC.

This sequence joins TRBV25-1 and TRBJ2-7; D assignment may be TRBD1 or TRBD2 (5 bases each). This CDR3 comprises 13 residues. Trimming removed 6 bases from V and 6 bases from J, with 15 bases in between. CDR1 and CDR2 from the germline V gene are MGHDK and SYGVNS. CDR3 loop: CASSPVAGGEQYF. The DNA for the CDR3 is TGTGCCAGCAGCCCCGTCGCTGGGGGCGAGCAGTACTTC.

This clonotype came up a few times. The rearrangement joins TRBV7-2 to TRBJ2-7; unclear D gene. The CDR3 is 12 amino acids. Germline V gene sequence: CDR1 SGHTA, CDR2 FQGNSA. Between the trimmed V and J ends, which lost 5 bases and 7 bases, there was a span of 12 bases. The CDR3 DNA follows: TGTGCCAGCAGCCCCCTGCCCGGGGAGCAGTACTTC. Translation gives CASSPLPGEQYF.

This clonotype was seen at least ten times. This chain connects TRBV27 to TRBJ2-2; D is undetermined. The V gene lost 0 bases and the J gene lost 7 bases, with 6 bases spanning the gap. The CDR3 covers 13 residues. Germline CDR1 and CDR2: MNHEY and SMNVEV (reference sequence). CDR3 loop: CASSLSAGGELFF. The CDR3 nucleotides are TGTGCCAGCAGTTTATCGGCCGGCGGGGAGCTGTTTTTT.

This clonotype came up a few times. The V gene is TRBV28, the J gene TRBJ2-1; possibly TRBD2 for D (5 bases). Per germline, CDR1 MDHEN and CDR2 SYDVKM. The CDR3 has 11 residues. Trimming stripped 5 bases from V and 9 bases from J, with 8 bases between. CDR3 amino acids: CASSGGGEQFF. The CDR3 DNA reads TGTGCCAGCAGTGGCGGAGGTGAGCAGTTCTTC.

This clonotype was recorded a few times. The chain links TRBV3-1 to TRBJ1-2; 9 bases are shared with TRBD1. Germline V gene sequence: CDR1 LGHDT, CDR2 YNNKEL (reference sequence). V was pared by 4 bases and J by 2 bases, with 14 bases of the junction left unmatched. This CDR3 has 18 amino acids. The CDR3 spells CASSPQPIWTGENYGYTF. CDR3 nucleotide sequence: TGTGCCAGCAGCCCCCAACCCATCTGGACAGGGGAAAACTATGGCTACACCTTC.

This clonotype was seen many times. The genes are TRBV4-3 and TRBJ2-3; D is unclear. CDR1 is LGHNA, CDR2 YSLEER, per germline. The V end lost 4 bases, the J end lost 4 bases, and 15 bases lay between the germline ends. The CDR3 loop spans 15 amino acids. The CDR3, as DNA: TGCGCCAGCAGCCGCGGTGTCAGCCAAGCAGATACGCAGTATTTT. It yields the protein CASSRGVSQADTQYF.

This clonotype was observed a few times. The genes are TRBV7-6 and TRBJ2-3; D gene unclear. The CDR3 has 15 amino acids. Trimming removed 5 bases from V and 6 bases from J, with 18 bases in between. Per germline, CDR1 SGHVS and CDR2 FNYEAQ. CDR3 region: CASSKNRRSWDTQYF. The CDR3 DNA reads as TGTGCCAGCAGCAAGAACCGAAGATCCTGGGATACGCAGTATTTT.

The chain has TRBV5-1 and TRBJ2-5; D is unresolved. V shed 4 bases and J shed 5 bases, with 12 bases lying between them. The CDR3 contains 13 residues. Germline lookup yields CDR1 SGHRS and CDR2 YFSETQ. The CDR3 DNA reads TGCGCCAGCAGCCCGAGGTTTCGGGAGACCCAGTACTTC. Translating gives CASSPRFRETQYF. Complete variable domain (other parts from reference TRBV5-1 and TRBJ2-5): KAGVTQTPRYLIKTRGQQVTLSCSPISGHRSVSWYQQTPGQGLQFLFEYFSETQRNKGNFPGRFSGRQFSNSRSEMNVSTLELGDSALYLCASSPRFRETQYFGPGTRLLVL.

There are many counts of this clonotype. The V and J genes are TRBV10-3 and TRBJ2-1; 8 nucleotides align to TRBD2. Trimming took 7 bases from V and 7 from J; bases not matched to a gene: 12. Germline V gene sequence: CDR1 ENHRY, CDR2 SYGVKD. The CDR3 consists of 15 residues. The CDR3 loop reads CAIMGTGTSSNEQFF. The CDR3 DNA is TGTGCCATCATGGGGACCGGGACTAGTAGTAATGAGCAGTTCTTC.